This T cell receptor (beta chain) was identified in a study of cytomegalovirus exposure and HLA in healthy donors. Regarding the study as a whole: A later analysis by the authors found several of the most significant clusters apparently linked to common viral pathogens. Some TCR beta chains (164 of them) were listed as cytomegalovirus-associated.

V gave up 4 bases and J gave up 2 bases; unmatched junction bases: 7. Germline assignment: CDR1 MDHEN and CDR2 SYDVKM. This CDR3 is built from 15 residues. Amplification used 60 Vbeta primers and 13 Jbeta primers. Study processing details: An analysis performed later counted about 80 million unique TCR beta chains (roughly 11 million of them shared). TCRdb keeps only in-frame clones here, not all; method: immunoSEQ multiplex PCR. D and trimming were read from the DNA, whereas the V and J calls and clone size are those reported in that table. The sample consists of around 110,000 clones, 65% to 90% of them appearing once. Comment on this clone: Its antigen is as yet unknown.

Sequenced sample: PBMCs. The source is a woman in her twenties or thirties in good health and CMV-seronegative. The V call is TRBV28, the J call TRBJ2-7; TRBD2 matches at 8 bases. CDR3 sequence reads: CASSSAGVPPYEQYF. The CDR3 DNA is TGTGCCAGCAGTTCAGCGGGAGTCCCCCCCTACGAGCAGTACTTC.